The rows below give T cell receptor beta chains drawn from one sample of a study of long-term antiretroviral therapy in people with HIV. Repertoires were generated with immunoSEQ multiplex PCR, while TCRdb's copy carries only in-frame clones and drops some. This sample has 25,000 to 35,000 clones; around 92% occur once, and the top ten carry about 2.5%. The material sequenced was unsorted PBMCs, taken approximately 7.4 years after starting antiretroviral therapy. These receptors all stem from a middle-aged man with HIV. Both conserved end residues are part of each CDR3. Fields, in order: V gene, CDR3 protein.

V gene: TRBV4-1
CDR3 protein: CASSQDFFTGELFF

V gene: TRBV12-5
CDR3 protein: CASGRGDYEQYF

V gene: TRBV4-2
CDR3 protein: CASSQGYNEQFF

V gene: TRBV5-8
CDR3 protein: CASSLDWVMQYF

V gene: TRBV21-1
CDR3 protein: CASSKGQGIEQYF

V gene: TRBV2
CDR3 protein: CASSLQGAGQPQHF

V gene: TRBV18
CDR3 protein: CASSLGTAYEQYF

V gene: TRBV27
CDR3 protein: CASSVTSGGVTDTQYF

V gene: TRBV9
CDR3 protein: CASSVSPSSNGYTF

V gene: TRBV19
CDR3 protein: CASRMDRGAEAFF

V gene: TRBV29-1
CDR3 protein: CSVGTEYGYTF

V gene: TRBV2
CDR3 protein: CASKERRRETGELFF

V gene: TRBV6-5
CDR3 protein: CASSRDRGDGYTF

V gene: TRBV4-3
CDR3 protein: CASSQGGDRVITEAFF

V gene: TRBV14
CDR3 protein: CASSQDLEAGLYGYTF

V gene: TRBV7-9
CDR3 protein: CASSISLGLAGNADTQYF

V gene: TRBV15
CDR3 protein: CATSRGSVEAFF

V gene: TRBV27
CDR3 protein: CASSSTGEFSNEKLFF

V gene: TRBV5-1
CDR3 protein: CASSLSSENYGYTF

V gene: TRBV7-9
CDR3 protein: CASSYPGRETQYF

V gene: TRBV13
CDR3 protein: CASSWTGSGGAFEQYF

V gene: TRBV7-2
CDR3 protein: CASSPISVTDTQYF

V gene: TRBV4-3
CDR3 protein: CASSQDPAGASYEQYF

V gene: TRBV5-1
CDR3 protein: CASSLDRGGEALHF

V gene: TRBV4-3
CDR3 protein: CASSQLGTGGNYGYTF

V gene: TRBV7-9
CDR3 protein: CASSLAGQGSYEQYF

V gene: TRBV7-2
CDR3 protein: CASSLQGAGANVLTF

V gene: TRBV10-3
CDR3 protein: CAIRGTTDTQYF

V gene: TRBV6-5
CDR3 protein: CASSYHHEQFF

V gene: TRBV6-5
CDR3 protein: CASRRDREAFF

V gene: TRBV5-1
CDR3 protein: CASSKTGYGYGYTF

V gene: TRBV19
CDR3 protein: CASKAGINTGELFF

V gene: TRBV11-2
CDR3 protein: CASSREVSNEQFF

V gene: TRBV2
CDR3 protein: CASSERSGKGELFF

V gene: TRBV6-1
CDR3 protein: CASSTGTGAGELFF

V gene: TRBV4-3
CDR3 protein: CASSQEYQGGGGKLFF

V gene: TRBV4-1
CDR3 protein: CASSQESGYSPLHF

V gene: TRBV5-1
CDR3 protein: CASGHRANTGELFF

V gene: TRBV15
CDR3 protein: CATSRDPGNTIYF

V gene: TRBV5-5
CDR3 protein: CASSLGTGVYGYTF